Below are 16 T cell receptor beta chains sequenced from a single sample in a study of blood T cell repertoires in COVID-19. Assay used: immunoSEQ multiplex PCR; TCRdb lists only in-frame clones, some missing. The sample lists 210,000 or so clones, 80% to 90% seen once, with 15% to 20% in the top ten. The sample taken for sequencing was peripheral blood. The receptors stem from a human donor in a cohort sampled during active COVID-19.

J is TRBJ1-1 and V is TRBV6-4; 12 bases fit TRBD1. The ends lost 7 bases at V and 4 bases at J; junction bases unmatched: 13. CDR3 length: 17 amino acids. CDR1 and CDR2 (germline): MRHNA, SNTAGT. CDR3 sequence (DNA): TGTGCCAGCAAACCGAGAACGGGACAGGGGGCGCCCACTGAAGCTTTCTTT. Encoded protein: CASKPRTGQGAPTEAFF.

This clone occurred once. This chain's CDR3 is CASSPPPGRVPYEQYF. The CDR3 nucleotides are TGCGCCAGCAGCCCCCCTCCCGGGCGGGTTCCCTACGAGCAGTACTTC. The chain has TRBV5-1 and TRBJ2-7; possibly TRBD2 for D (5 bases). V dropped 4 bases and J dropped 2 bases, with 19 bases sitting between them. This CDR3 comprises 16 residues. CDR1 is SGHRS, CDR2 YFSETQ, per germline. Together with reference TRBV5-1 and TRBJ2-7, the CDR3 gives the full variable domain: KAGVTQTPRYLIKTRGQQVTLSCSPISGHRSVSWYQQTPGQGLQFLFEYFSETQRNKGNFPGRFSGRQFSNSRSEMNVSTLELGDSALYLCASSPPPGRVPYEQYFGPGTRLTVT.

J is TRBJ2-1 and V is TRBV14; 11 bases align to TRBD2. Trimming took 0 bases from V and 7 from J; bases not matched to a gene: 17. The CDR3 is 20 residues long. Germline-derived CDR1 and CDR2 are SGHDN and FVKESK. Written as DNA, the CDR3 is TGTGCCAGCAGCCAAGACTTAGCGGGAGGGAGCCCACCCTTCTTGAATGAGCAGTTCTTC. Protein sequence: CASSQDLAGGSPPFLNEQFF.

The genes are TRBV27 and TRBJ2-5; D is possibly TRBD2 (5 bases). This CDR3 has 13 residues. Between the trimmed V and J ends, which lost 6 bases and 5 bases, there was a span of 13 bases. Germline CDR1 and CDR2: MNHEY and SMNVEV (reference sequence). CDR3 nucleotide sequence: TGTGCCAGCAGGTGGAACGGAGGCGAGACCCAGTACTTC. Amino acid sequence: CASRWNGGETQYF.

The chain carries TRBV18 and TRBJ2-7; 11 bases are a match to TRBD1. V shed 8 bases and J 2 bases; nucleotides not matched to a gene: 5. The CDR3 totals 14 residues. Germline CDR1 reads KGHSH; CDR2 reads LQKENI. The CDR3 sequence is CASPPGQGAYEQYV. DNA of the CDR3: TGTGCCAGCCCCCCGGGACAGGGGGCCTACGAGCAGTACGTC.

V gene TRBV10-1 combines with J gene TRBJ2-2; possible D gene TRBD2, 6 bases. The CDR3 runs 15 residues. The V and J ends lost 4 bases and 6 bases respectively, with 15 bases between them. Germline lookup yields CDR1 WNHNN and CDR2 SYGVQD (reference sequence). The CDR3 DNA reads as TGCGCCAGCAGTGGGAGCGGGCTCTCGGCCGGGGAGCTGTTTTTT. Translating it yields CASSGSGLSAGELFF.

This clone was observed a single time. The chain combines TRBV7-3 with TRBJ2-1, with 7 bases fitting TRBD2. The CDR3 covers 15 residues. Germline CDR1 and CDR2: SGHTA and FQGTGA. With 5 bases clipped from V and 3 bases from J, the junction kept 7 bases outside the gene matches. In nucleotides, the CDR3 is TGTGCCAGCAGCGCCGTCGGGGGGTTCTACAATGAGCAGTTCTTC. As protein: CASSAVGGFYNEQFF.

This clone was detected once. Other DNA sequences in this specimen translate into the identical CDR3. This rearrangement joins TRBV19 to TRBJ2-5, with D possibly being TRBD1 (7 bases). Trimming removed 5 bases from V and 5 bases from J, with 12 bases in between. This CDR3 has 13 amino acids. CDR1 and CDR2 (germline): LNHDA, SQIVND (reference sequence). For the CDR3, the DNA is TGTGCCAGTAGTGCCCAGGGGGGTGAGACCCAGTACTTC. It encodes CASSAQGGETQYF.

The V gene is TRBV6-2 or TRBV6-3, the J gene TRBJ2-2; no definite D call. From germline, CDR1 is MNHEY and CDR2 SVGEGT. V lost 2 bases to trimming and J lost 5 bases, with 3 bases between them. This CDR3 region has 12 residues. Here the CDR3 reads CASSYETGELFF. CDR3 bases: TGTGCCAGCAGTTACGAGACCGGGGAGCTGTTTTTT.

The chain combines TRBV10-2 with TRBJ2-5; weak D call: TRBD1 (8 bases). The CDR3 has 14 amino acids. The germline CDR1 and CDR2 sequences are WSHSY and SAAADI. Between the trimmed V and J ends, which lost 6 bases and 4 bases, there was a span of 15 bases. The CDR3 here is CASRDRGGGETQYF. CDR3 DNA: TGCGCCAGCAGAGACAGGGGAGGGGGAGAGACCCAGTACTTC.

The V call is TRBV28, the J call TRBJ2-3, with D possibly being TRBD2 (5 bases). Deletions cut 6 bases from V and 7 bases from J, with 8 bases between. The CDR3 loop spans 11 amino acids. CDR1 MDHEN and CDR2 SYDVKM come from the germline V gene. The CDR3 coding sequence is TGTGCCAGCAGAGTAGCGCATACGCAGTATTTT. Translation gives CASRVAHTQYF.

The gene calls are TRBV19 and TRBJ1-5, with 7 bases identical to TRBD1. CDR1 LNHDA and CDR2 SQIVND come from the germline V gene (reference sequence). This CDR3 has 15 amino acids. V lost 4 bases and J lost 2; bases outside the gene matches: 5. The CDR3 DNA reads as TGTGCCAGTAGTACTCTGACAGGGCGCAATCAGCCCCAGCATTTT. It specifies CASSTLTGRNQPQHF.

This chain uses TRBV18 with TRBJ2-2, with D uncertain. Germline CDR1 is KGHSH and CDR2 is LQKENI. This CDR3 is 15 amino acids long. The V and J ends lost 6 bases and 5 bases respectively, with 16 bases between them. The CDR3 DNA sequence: TGTGCCAGCTCCCTCCAGGATCCTGGGACCGGGGAGCTGTTTTTT. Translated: CASSLQDPGTGELFF.

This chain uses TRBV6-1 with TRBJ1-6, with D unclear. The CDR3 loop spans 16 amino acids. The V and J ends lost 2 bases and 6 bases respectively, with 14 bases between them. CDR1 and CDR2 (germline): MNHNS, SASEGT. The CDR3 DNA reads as TGTGCCAGCAGTGAAAGGAGCGGACGGAGTAATTCACCCCTCCACTTT. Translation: CASSERSGRSNSPLHF.

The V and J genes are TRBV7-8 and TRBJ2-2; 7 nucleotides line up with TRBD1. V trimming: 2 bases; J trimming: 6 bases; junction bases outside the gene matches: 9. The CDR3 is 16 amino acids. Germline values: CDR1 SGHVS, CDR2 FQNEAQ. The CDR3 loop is CASSLPDRWSAGELFF. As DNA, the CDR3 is TGTGCCAGCAGCTTACCGGACAGGTGGAGCGCCGGGGAGCTGTTTTTT.

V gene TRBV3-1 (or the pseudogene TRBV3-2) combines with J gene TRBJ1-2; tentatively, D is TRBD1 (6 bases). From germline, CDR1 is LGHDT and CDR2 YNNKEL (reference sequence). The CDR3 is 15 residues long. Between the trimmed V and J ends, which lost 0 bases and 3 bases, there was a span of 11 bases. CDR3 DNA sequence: TGTGCCAGCAGCCAAGATCCAGGGGCCTACTATGGCTACACCTTC. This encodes CASSQDPGAYYGYTF.